This TCR beta chain was recorded in a study of beta chain features in type 1 diabetes. The study, taken as a whole, reports: Within each of all four CD4+ subsets, Type 1 diabetes patients had TCRB CDR3s that were moderately but significantly shorter.

The isolated RNA, all of it, was reverse transcribed, so expressed TCRB transcripts were what got sequenced. This table comes from immunoSEQ multiplex PCR, and its TCRdb copy is limited to in-frame clones, with some not included. This table has 250,000 to 350,000 clones, approximately 16% appearing once. Trimming took 0 bases from V and 9 from J, leaving 28 bases between them. CDR3 length equals 18 residues. Germline loops: CDR1 SGHRS, CDR2 YFSETQ. Sorted populations were all over 98% pure. To note about this clone: Its target is unknown.

This receptor was identified in a man between 18 and 35 years old with type 1 diabetes. This rearrangement joins TRBV5-1 to TRBJ2-7; maybe TRBD1 (5 bases). Sequenced: naive CD4+ T cells from blood. The CDR3 DNA sequence: TGCGCCAGCAGCTTGGACTGGTACGAACTCCAGGGCTACGAGTGGCAGTACTTC. Its protein product is CASSLDWYELQGYEWQYF.